Sequencing of this T cell receptor (beta chain) was carried out in a study of cytomegalovirus exposure and HLA in healthy donors. In the study overall: Unique TCRs from HLA-typed donors, roughly 89 million of them, were held in an early data release.

Comment on this clone: The antigen is not known.

Primers included in the PCR were 60 Vbeta and 13 Jbeta primers. The table came from immunoSEQ multiplex PCR; TCRdb's copy has only in-frame clones and leaves some out. The sample lists about 69,000 clones, 74% seen once, with more than 9.5% in the top ten. Study-wide findings and caveats: Later work found that TCR association rates differed between HLA loci; DRB1 had the most and HLA-C the fewest. Generally TCR sequences proved uncommon, though certain public TCRs appeared in numerous donors.

V dropped 4 bases and J dropped 0 bases, with 10 bases sitting between them. The length of the CDR3 is 15 residues. Germline V gene sequence: CDR1 SNHLY, CDR2 FYNNEI. The TCR sequence derives from a woman aged 55-69 years in good health and CMV-seropositive. The sequencing sample was made of PBMCs. V and J are TRBV2 and TRBJ1-5, with D perhaps TRBD1 (5 bases). The DNA for the CDR3 is TGTGCCAGCAGTGTTGACAGTTATAGCAATCAGCCCCAGCATTTT. It yields the protein CASSVDSYSNQPQHF.